Sequencing of this T cell receptor (beta chain) was carried out in a study of shared clonotypes between healthy human individuals. Study findings and constraints: Some naive CD4 clonotypes, around 4.7%, turned up in common across several donors.

As originally analysed: With immunoSEQ giving junction-only sequences and no quality scores, filtering differed. Sequencing used immunoSEQ multiplex PCR; TCRdb keeps in-frame clones, though not all of them. The DNA was the basis for D and trimming; V, J and clone size are from that table. This sample yields over a million clones, of which more than 60% are seen a single time; approximately 1.5% belongs to the top ten. V was trimmed by 4 bases and J by 3 bases, leaving 9 bases between them. The CDR3 length is 13 residues. Germline CDR1 is ENHRY and CDR2 is SYGVKD. On this clone: Its antigen is currently unknown.

The chain carries TRBV10-3 and TRBJ1-1; unclear D gene. The clonotype originates from a man aged 18-30 years in good health. Sequencing input: memory CD4+ T cells sorted from blood. Stated subset: CD45RA-negative fraction. DNA for the CDR3: TGTGCCATCAGTGGGCCAAAGGACACTGAAGCTTTCTTT. The encoded protein is CAISGPKDTEAFF.